The text below deals with one T cell receptor beta chain. The data are from a study of blood T cells in healthy people across ages. V gave up 3 bases and J gave up 7 bases; unmatched junction bases: 5. Germline V lookup: CDR1 MNHEY, CDR2 SVGEGT. The CDR3 has 14 residues. Together with a sample-barcoded 5' primer, a J-beta primer mix was included in a second PCR lasting about 6 to 11 cycles. TCRdb itself ran the 5' RACE reads through MiXCR, one entry per CDR3 protein. The sample holds hundreds of thousands of distinct CDR3 sequences; 45% to 65% are singletons and the top ten take approximately 40%. J is TRBJ2-1 and V is TRBV6-2 or TRBV6-3, with TRBD2 matching 8 bases. This TCR derives from a man in his 60s in good health. Sample: blood. CDR3 bases: TGTGCCAGCAGTTATCACACGGGGGGGAATGAGCAGTTCTTC. Amino acids: CASSYHTGGNEQFF.